The 30 T cell receptor beta chains in this list originate from one sample, sequenced in a study of T cell responses to AZD1222 COVID-19 vaccine. Here immunoSEQ multiplex PCR was the method, and the copy in TCRdb shows in-frame clones only, minus some. The sample carries fewer than 200,000 clones, 94% recorded once. Source: peripheral blood, taken 28 days after the second AZD1222 dose. Receptors were obtained from an adult who received the AZD1222 COVID-19 vaccine.

The chain combines TRBV5-3 with TRBJ2-7, with TRBD1 identical over 7 bases. TRBV5-3 is identified as an open reading frame with a role that is uncertain. After removal of 10 bases from V and 5 bases from J, the junction contained 9 bases not matched to a gene. This CDR3 has 12 residues. CDR3 loop: CALRRGRDEQYF. The DNA for the CDR3 is TGTGCCCTGAGAAGGGGGCGCGACGAGCAGTACTTC.

The chain employs TRBV13 and TRBJ1-2; 8 bases align to TRBD1. The length of the CDR3 is 14 residues. Per germline, CDR1 PRHDT and CDR2 FYEKMQ (reference sequence). Trimming at V came to 5 bases and at J to 5 bases, leaving 7 bases not matched to a gene. The CDR3 protein is CASSPGQAGYGYTF. CDR3 nucleotide sequence: TGTGCCAGCAGCCCGGGACAGGCTGGTTATGGCTACACCTTC.

The rearrangement uses TRBV11-2 and TRBJ1-1; D uncertain. Germline values: CDR1 SGHAT, CDR2 FQNNGV. The V and J ends lost 5 bases and 1 base respectively, with 8 bases between them. This CDR3 region has 13 residues. The CDR3 DNA sequence: TGTGCCAGCAGCCCCCCGGGGAACACTGAAGCTTTCTTT. Its protein product is CASSPPGNTEAFF.

The chain combines TRBV19 with TRBJ1-1; TRBD1 is a possible D gene (6 bases). The germline V gene encodes CDR1 LNHDA and CDR2 SQIVND (reference sequence). This CDR3 spans 15 amino acids. Trimming cost V 7 bases and J 0 bases, with 15 bases left between them. CDR3 sequence reads: CASKFQDSLNTEAFF. CDR3 bases: TGTGCCAGTAAATTTCAGGACAGCTTGAACACTGAAGCTTTCTTT.

The rearrangement uses TRBV4-1 and TRBJ2-5; 7 nucleotides line up with TRBD1. The CDR3 consists of 14 residues. The germline V gene has CDR1 MGHRA and CDR2 YSYEKL. Trimming removed 4 bases from V and 1 base from J; junction bases left unmatched: 3. CDR3: CASSLGTAQETQYF. CDR3 DNA sequence: TGCGCCAGCAGCCTCGGGACAGCCCAAGAGACCCAGTACTTC.

The chain uses TRBV18 and TRBJ1-1, with TRBD1 identical over 7 bases. V dropped 4 bases and J dropped 5; count of bases not matched to a gene: 7. CDR3 length: 14 amino acids. Germline CDR1 and CDR2: KGHSH and LQKENI. CDR3 DNA: TGTGCCAGCTCACACGACAGGGCGGATACTGAAGCTTTCTTT. Translating it yields CASSHDRADTEAFF.

The CDR3 DNA reads TGTGCCAGCAGCTCCGACCAGGCAGATACGCAGTATTTT. Translation: CASSSDQADTQYF. The chain couples TRBV7-3 to TRBJ2-3; D remains ambiguous. The CDR3 length is 13 residues. Between the trimmed V and J ends, which lost 4 bases and 4 bases, there was a span of 9 bases. The germline V gene encodes CDR1 SGHTA and CDR2 FQGTGA.

The chain employs TRBV27 and TRBJ2-3; the D is unclear. V was shortened by 1 base and J by 5 bases, with 7 bases between the two germline ends. The CDR3 is 13 amino acids. Germline CDR1 MNHEY, CDR2 SMNVEV (reference sequence). CDR3 sequence reads: CASSLWVGDTQYF. In DNA, the CDR3 is TGTGCCAGCAGTTTATGGGTCGGAGATACGCAGTATTTT.

A few counts support this clone. J is TRBJ1-1 and V is TRBV19; 7 bases map to TRBD1. Germline V gene sequence: CDR1 LNHDA, CDR2 SQIVND (reference sequence). The CDR3 has 16 amino acids. The ends lost 1 base at V and 0 bases at J; junction bases unmatched: 5. CDR3 loop: CASSIGTGTVNTEAFF. For the CDR3, the DNA is TGTGCCAGTAGTATAGGGACCGGGACAGTGAACACTGAAGCTTTCTTT.

This clone was found a few times. This chain connects TRBV6-4 to TRBJ2-7; 8 nucleotides line up with TRBD2. Germline CDR1 and CDR2: MRHNA and SNTAGT. With 6 bases clipped from V and 4 bases from J, the junction kept 11 bases outside the gene matches. CDR3 length: 15 residues. The CDR3 reads CASREGVAGWYEQYF. The CDR3 DNA reads as TGTGCCAGCAGGGAGGGAGTAGCGGGATGGTACGAGCAGTACTTC.

The rearrangement joins TRBV19 to TRBJ2-2; TRBD1 matches at 8 bases. V lost 10 bases and J lost 7; bases outside the gene matches: 8. CDR1 LNHDA and CDR2 SQIVND come from the germline V gene (reference sequence). The length of the CDR3 is 13 residues. This CDR3 reads CATRQGMGGELFF. The CDR3 DNA follows: TGTGCCACTAGACAGGGGATGGGCGGGGAGCTGTTTTTT. Filled out from reference TRBV19 and TRBJ2-2, the complete variable domain reads DGGITQSPKYLFRKEGQNVTLSCEQNLNHDAMYWYRQDPGQGLRLIYYSQIVNDFQKGDIAEGYSVSREKKESFPLTVTSAQKNPTAFYLCATRQGMGGELFFGEGSRLTVL.

This sequence joins TRBV5-1 and TRBJ1-2; maybe TRBD1 (6 bases). Germline loops: CDR1 SGHRS, CDR2 YFSETQ. Trimming took 0 bases from V and 4 from J, leaving 13 bases between them. The CDR3 extends over 15 amino acids. The CDR3, as DNA: TGCGCCAGCAGCTTGGTGGGGGGCGCCGGCTATGGCTACACCTTC. Translation: CASSLVGGAGYGYTF.

CDR3 sequence: CASSEPGTLGNTIYF. The CDR3 bases are TGTGCCAGCAGTGAACCCGGGACGCTTGGAAACACCATATATTTT. The chain has TRBV6-1 and TRBJ1-3; a weak D match, TRBD1 (5 bases). Germline V gene lookup returns CDR1 MNHNS and CDR2 SASEGT. The CDR3 has 15 amino acids. The V and J ends lost 2 bases and 3 bases respectively, with 11 bases between them.

This CDR3 is CASSVVGGPGELFF. The CDR3 DNA reads as TGTGCCAGCAGCGTAGTCGGGGGTCCCGGGGAGCTGTTTTTT. The V gene is TRBV9, the J gene TRBJ2-2; maybe TRBD2 (6 bases). Germline CDR1 SGDLS, CDR2 YYNGEE. Deletions cut 0 bases from V and 6 bases from J, with 9 bases between. The CDR3 contains 14 residues.

The J gene is TRBJ1-1, the V gene TRBV7-3; tentative D call: TRBD1 (5 bases). Trimming removed 1 base from V and 4 bases from J, with 16 bases in between. The CDR3 contains 16 residues. From germline, CDR1 is SGHTA and CDR2 FQGTGA. In nucleotides, the CDR3 is TGTGCCAGCAGCTTAAATCGCCAGGGTTTGAGCACTGAAGCTTTCTTT. It codes for CASSLNRQGLSTEAFF.

This rearrangement joins TRBV28 to TRBJ1-3; D remains ambiguous. Trimming shortened V by 0 bases and J by 3 bases, and 6 bases separated the two germline ends. CDR1 and CDR2 from the germline V gene are MDHEN and SYDVKM. This CDR3 contains 14 residues. The CDR3 sequence is CASSLWRVGNTIYF. The DNA of the CDR3 is TGTGCCAGCAGTTTATGGAGGGTTGGAAACACCATATATTTT.

In regard to this clone: Other DNA sequences in the same sample also yield this CDR3. The V and J genes are TRBV28 and TRBJ1-5, with D hard to call. V lost 6 bases, J lost 4 bases, and 4 bases lay in between. The CDR3 is made up of 11 amino acids. The germline gives CDR1 MDHEN, CDR2 SYDVKM. The CDR3 reads CASSQNQPQHF. The CDR3 nucleotides are TGTGCCAGCAGCCAAAATCAGCCCCAGCATTTT.

This chain connects TRBV28 to TRBJ1-2, with TRBD1 matching over 7 bases. CDR1 and CDR2 (germline): MDHEN, SYDVKM. This CDR3 comprises 17 residues. Unmatched junction bases numbered 12, after V lost 5 bases and J lost 0 bases. The CDR3 coding sequence is TGTGCCAGCAGTCCTCATCGGGGACAGCAAGCTAACTATGGCTACACCTTC. Protein product: CASSPHRGQQANYGYTF.

The CDR3 coding sequence is TGTGCCAGCAGCCGGAAACCGGGAGAGATGAATACGCAGTATTTT. Translation gives CASSRKPGEMNTQYF. This rearrangement joins TRBV7-9 to TRBJ2-3, with a tentative D call TRBD2 (6 bases). Germline V CDR1 and CDR2: SEHNR, FQNEAQ (reference sequence). The CDR3 runs to 15 residues. The V and J ends lost 5 bases and 7 bases respectively, with 19 bases between them.

The chain carries TRBV6-5 and TRBJ1-2; no firm D call. The germline V gene encodes CDR1 MNHEY and CDR2 SVGAGI. With 0 bases removed from V and 5 bases from J, the gap between germline ends came to 10 bases. The CDR3 runs 14 residues. CDR3 loop: CASSYSRATYGYTF. Here the CDR3 DNA reads TGTGCCAGCAGTTACTCGAGAGCAACATATGGCTACACCTTC.

J is TRBJ1-4 and V is TRBV30; D is ambiguous. V gave up 2 bases and J gave up 4 bases, with 11 bases separating them. The germline gives CDR1 GTSNPN, CDR2 SVGIG (reference sequence). The CDR3 contains 14 residues. The CDR3 here is CAWSTYSSNEKLFF. The CDR3 DNA reads as TGTGCCTGGAGTACTTATTCAAGTAATGAAAAACTGTTTTTT.

The rearrangement uses TRBV7-3 and TRBJ2-3, with 10 bases matching TRBD2. Germline CDR1 reads SGHTA; CDR2 reads FQGTGA. This CDR3 region has 16 residues. The trim removed 4 bases at V and 2 bases at J, leaving 6 bases unmatched. The CDR3 coding sequence is TGTGCCAGCAGCTCAATTAGCGGGGGGCACACAGATACGCAGTATTTT. Translating it yields CASSSISGGHTDTQYF.

The V and J genes are TRBV12-3 or TRBV12-4 and TRBJ2-3, with a possible D match to TRBD2 (5 bases). Trimming removed 2 bases at V and 6 bases at J, with 6 bases between. This CDR3 region has 12 residues. In nucleotides, the CDR3 is TGTGCCAGCAGTTTATGGGAGGATACGCAGTATTTT. Translated, it gives CASSLWEDTQYF.

The rearrangement links TRBV4-3 to TRBJ1-5; D call uncertain. CDR3 length equals 16 residues. Trimming cost V 0 bases and J 3 bases, with 12 bases left between them. Germline V gene data show CDR1 as LGHNA and CDR2 as YSLEER. The CDR3 is CASSQDWRAANQPQHF. CDR3 bases: TGCGCCAGCAGCCAAGATTGGAGAGCAGCCAATCAGCCCCAGCATTTT.

This chain connects TRBV9 to TRBJ2-1; the D call may be TRBD1 or TRBD2 (5 bases each). This CDR3 has 14 residues. V was pared by 7 bases and J by 6 bases, with 17 bases between. Germline assignment: CDR1 SGDLS and CDR2 YYNGEE. DNA of the CDR3: TGTGCCAGCGCCTCGGGGCCCCCGCGCAATGAGCAGTTCTTC. It encodes CASASGPPRNEQFF. Filled out from reference TRBV9 and TRBJ2-1, the complete variable domain reads DSGVTQTPKHLITATGQRVTLRCSPRSGDLSVYWYQQSLDQGLQFLIQYYNGEERAKGNILERFSAQQFPDLHSELNLSSLELGDSALYFCASASGPPRNEQFFGPGTRLTVL.

The DNA for the CDR3 is TGTGCCAGCACCGAGACTAGCGGGAGGGGAGATACGCAGTATTTT. Amino acids: CASTETSGRGDTQYF. J is TRBJ2-3 and V is TRBV6-4; TRBD2 aligns across 14 bases. V gave up 7 bases and J gave up 5 bases; unmatched junction bases: 5. Germline CDR1 is MRHNA and CDR2 is SNTAGT. This CDR3 is 15 amino acids long.

This clone was seen a single time. The chain employs TRBV7-6 and TRBJ2-7, with D possibly called TRBD1 or TRBD2 (5 bases each). The CDR3 runs to 13 residues. Trimming shortened V by 5 bases and J by 7 bases, and 15 bases separated the two germline ends. Germline V lookup: CDR1 SGHVS, CDR2 FNYEAQ. DNA for the CDR3: TGTGCCAGCAGCCGAAGGTGGGACGGTGAGCAGTACTTC. The encoded protein is CASSRRWDGEQYF.

V and J are TRBV28 and TRBJ1-3; weak D call: TRBD1 (6 bases). CDR1 is MDHEN and CDR2 is SYDVKM in the germline V gene. The V end was cut by 3 bases, the J end by 4 bases, with 13 bases between. The CDR3 length is 15 residues. CDR3 nucleotide sequence: TGTGCCAGCAGTTTCCGTCCCGGGACAGGAAACACCATATATTTT. It specifies CASSFRPGTGNTIYF.

This rearrangement joins TRBV19 to TRBJ2-5; TRBD1 agrees at 10 bases. Germline V CDR1 and CDR2: LNHDA, SQIVND (reference sequence). Trimming took 3 bases from V and 4 from J; bases not matched to a gene: 5. This CDR3 contains 15 residues. This chain's CDR3 is CASSIMGQGRETQYF. CDR3 coding DNA: TGTGCCAGTAGTATCATGGGACAGGGGCGAGAGACCCAGTACTTC. The full variable domain, in which reference TRBV19 and TRBJ2-5 provide the parts outside the CDR3, is DGGITQSPKYLFRKEGQNVTLSCEQNLNHDAMYWYRQDPGQGLRLIYYSQIVNDFQKGDIAEGYSVSREKKESFPLTVTSAQKNPTAFYLCASSIMGQGRETQYFGPGTRLLVL.

The rearrangement uses TRBV18 and TRBJ1-1; maybe TRBD1 (6 bases). Germline assignment: CDR1 KGHSH and CDR2 LQKENI. The CDR3 has 14 residues. Trimming pared 1 base from V and 3 bases from J, leaving 9 bases between. CDR3: CASSPRQDHTEAFF. DNA of the CDR3: TGTGCCAGCTCACCACGACAGGACCACACTGAAGCTTTCTTT.